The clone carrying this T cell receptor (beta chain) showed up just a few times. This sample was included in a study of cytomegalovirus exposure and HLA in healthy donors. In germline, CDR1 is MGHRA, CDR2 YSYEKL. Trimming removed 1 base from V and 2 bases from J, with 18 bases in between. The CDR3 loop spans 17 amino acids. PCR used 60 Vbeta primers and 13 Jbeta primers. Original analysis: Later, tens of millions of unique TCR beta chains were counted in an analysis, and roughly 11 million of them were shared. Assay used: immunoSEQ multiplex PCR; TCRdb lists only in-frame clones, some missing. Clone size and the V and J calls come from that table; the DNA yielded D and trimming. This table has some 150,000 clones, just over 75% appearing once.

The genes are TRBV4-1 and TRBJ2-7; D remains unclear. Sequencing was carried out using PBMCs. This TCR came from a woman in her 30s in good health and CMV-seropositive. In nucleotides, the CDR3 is TGCGCCAGCAGCCAAGGTTTCAGTTCAAAACACCCCTACGAGCAGTACTTC. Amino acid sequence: CASSQGFSSKHPYEQYF.